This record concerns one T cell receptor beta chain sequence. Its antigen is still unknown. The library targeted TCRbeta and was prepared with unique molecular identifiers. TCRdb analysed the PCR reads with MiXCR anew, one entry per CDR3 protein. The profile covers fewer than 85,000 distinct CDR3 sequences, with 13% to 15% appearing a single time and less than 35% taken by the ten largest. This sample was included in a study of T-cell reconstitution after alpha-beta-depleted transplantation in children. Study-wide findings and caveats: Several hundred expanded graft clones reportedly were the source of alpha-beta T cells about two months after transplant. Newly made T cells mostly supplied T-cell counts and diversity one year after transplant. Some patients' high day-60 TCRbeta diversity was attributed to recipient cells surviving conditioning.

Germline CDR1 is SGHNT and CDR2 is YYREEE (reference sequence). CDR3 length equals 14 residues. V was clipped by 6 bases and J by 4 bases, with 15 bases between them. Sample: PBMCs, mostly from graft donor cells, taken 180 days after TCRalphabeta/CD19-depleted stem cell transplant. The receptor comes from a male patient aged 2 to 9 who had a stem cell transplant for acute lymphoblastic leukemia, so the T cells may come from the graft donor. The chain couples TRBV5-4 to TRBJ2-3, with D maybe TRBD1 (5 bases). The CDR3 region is CASTRGPAPDTQYF. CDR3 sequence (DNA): TGTGCCAGCACTAGGGGCCCAGCCCCAGATACGCAGTATTTT.